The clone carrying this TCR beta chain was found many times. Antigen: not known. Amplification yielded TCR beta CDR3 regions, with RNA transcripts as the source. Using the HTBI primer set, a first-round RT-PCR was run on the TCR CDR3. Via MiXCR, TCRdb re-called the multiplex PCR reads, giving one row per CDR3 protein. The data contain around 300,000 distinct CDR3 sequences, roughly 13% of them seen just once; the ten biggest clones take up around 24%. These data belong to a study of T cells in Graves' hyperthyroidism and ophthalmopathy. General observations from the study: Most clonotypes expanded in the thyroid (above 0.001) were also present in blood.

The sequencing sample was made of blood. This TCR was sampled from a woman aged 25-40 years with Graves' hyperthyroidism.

For the CDR3, the DNA is TGTGCCAGCAGCTTGCGCGGTCCCGCCACAGATACGCAGTATTTT. This encodes CASSLRGPATDTQYF. The V call is TRBV7-2, the J call TRBJ2-3, with D unresolved. The V end lost 3 bases, the J end lost 2 bases, and 12 bases lay between the germline ends. The CDR3 covers 15 residues. Germline loops: CDR1 SGHTA, CDR2 FQGNSA.